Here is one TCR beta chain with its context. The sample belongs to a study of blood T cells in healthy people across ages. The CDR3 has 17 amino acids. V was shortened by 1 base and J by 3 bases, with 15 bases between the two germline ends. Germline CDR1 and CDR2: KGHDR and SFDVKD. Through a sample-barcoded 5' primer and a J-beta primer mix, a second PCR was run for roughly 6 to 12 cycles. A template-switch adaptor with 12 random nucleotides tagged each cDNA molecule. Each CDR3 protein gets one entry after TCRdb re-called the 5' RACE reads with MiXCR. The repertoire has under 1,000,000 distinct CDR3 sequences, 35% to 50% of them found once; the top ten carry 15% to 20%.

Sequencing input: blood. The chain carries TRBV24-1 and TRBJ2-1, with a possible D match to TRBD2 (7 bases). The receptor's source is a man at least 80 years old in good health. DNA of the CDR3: TGTGCCACCAGTGATTTTTTGGGGGGGCCAGGCTACAATGAGCAGTTCTTC. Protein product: CATSDFLGGPGYNEQFF.